This T cell receptor beta chain was identified during a study of blood T cell repertoires in COVID-19 (dated by TCRdb to about 2020). Study-level background: The collaborator samples originated in the United States, Italy and Spain and spanned the acute and convalescent phases of COVID-19. The prospective study material was composed of cDNA or gDNA derived from T cells, B-cell-depleted T cells, or PBMCs. Deeply sampled blood TCRbeta repertoires from subjects exposed to, actively infected with, or recovered from COVID-19 were included in the dataset. The repertoires were released in a freely available public database intended as a resource for research on the immune response to SARS-CoV-2. The samples were drawn from two sources: the first 160 participants of the ongoing ImmuneRACE study, and over 950 subjects contributed by 6 global collaborators. The sample metadata nearly always contained a de-identified subject ID, COVID-19 status, age in years and sex. HLA class I and class II types, where available, came from metadata supplied by the sample provider rather than from assay-based typing.

On this clone itself: No antigen is known for it. No much larger clone exists at a distance of one base, and base qualities are not known.

The full study reports these points: How much clinical and demographic metadata was included differed by source and by participant, and the metadata was provided uncurated.

For CDR1 and CDR2, the germline V gene lists MNHEY and SVGAGI. V has 6 bases trimmed and J has 6 bases trimmed; junction bases matching no gene number 11. From cysteine to phenylalanine, the CDR3 is 15 amino acids long. The entry retains the CDR3 DNA only, 45 bases that are in frame from base 1. Participants in the prospective study were aged roughly 18 to 100 years, lived in more than 20 United States geographic areas, and enrolled through a virtual design. In the prospective study, cohorts were assigned on the basis of participant-reported clinical history obtained from a screening survey and a study questionnaire. For ImmuneRACE Cohort 3, a participant was defined as recovered based on two consecutive negative NP/OP PCR tests, clearance by a healthcare professional, or resolution of symptoms. Mobile phlebotomists in the prospective study collected whole blood, serum and a nasopharyngeal or oropharyngeal swab from every participant. Prospective study participants could optionally give additional blood draws and questionnaires over an approximately 2-month period. Blood samples from the prospective study were shipped frozen or at room temperature prior to DNA extraction.

The immunoSEQ Assay, a bias-controlled multiplex PCR, was used to amplify TCRbeta CDR3 regions from genomic DNA. In the source study's methods: Nucleated cell counts per sample were estimated from amplification of reference gene primers within the assay. Sequence reads were collapsed and filtered to measure the absolute abundance of every unique TCRbeta CDR3 rearrangement. For each sample, productive Simpson clonality was calculated by taking the square root of Simpson's diversity index across productive rearrangements. Drawn from immuneACCESS, this table holds only the in-frame rearrangements with V and J called that TCRdb kept. Clones are partly lost; checked studies trace under half to an unresolved V gene and leave the rest unexplained. D and trimming were read from the DNA, whereas the V and J calls and clone size are those reported in that table. This sample lists more than 400,000 clones; 80% to 95% were detected once. The ten largest clones add up to about 0.6% of the sample.

This clonotype was obtained from a man in his late teens or twenties who had recovered from COVID-19. The rearrangement combines TRBV6-5 with TRBJ2-1; 7 bases in between match TRBD1. The sequenced sample consisted of PBMCs or T cells enriched from blood (not recorded which). The CDR3 protein sequence reads: CASRIDRVKGNEQFF. Here is the DNA: TGTGCCAGCAGAATCGACAGGGTAAAGGGCAATGAGCAGTTCTTC.